The 18 T cell receptor beta chains below were found in one sample sequenced in a study of T cell responses to AZD1222 COVID-19 vaccine. TCRdb's copy holds only in-frame clones and misses some; the assay was immunoSEQ multiplex PCR. The data hold approximately 50,000 clones, with more than 80% observed a single time. The sample here was peripheral blood, taken on day 0 of MenACWY control vaccination. These TCRs come from an adult in good health.

This chain links TRBV29-1 with TRBJ1-5, with D tentatively TRBD1 (6 bases). The CDR3 sequence is 13 residues long. Trimming removed 3 bases from V and 6 bases from J, with 12 bases in between. The V gene's germline CDR1 is SQVTM and CDR2 ANQGSEA. The CDR3, as DNA: TGCAGCGTTGACACCGGGGGCGGTCAGCCCCAGCATTTT. Amino acid sequence: CSVDTGGGQPQHF.

This chain connects TRBV20-1 to TRBJ2-7; D is unclear. The germline V gene has CDR1 DFQATT and CDR2 SNEGSKA (reference sequence). The CDR3 spans 14 residues. Trimming left V 3 bases short and J 5 bases short, with 17 bases between. CDR3 DNA sequence: TGCAGTGCTAGTCCCCAGTCTAAAGGCCACGAGCAGTACTTC. Protein sequence: CSASPQSKGHEQYF.

The genes are TRBV29-1 and TRBJ2-2, with D unresolved. CDR1 and CDR2 from the germline V gene are SQVTM and ANQGSEA. Trimming left V 4 bases short and J 4 bases short, with 10 bases between. This CDR3 region has 13 residues. CDR3 DNA: TGCAGCGTTGTACCCACAGCCACCGGGGAGCTGTTTTTT. It encodes CSVVPTATGELFF.

The V call is TRBV11-2, the J call TRBJ1-3; D not certain. V gave up 9 bases and J gave up 4 bases, with 13 bases separating them. The CDR3 loop spans 13 amino acids. Germline-derived CDR1 and CDR2 are SGHAT and FQNNGV. The CDR3 loop is CASTPQAGNTIYF. The CDR3 bases are TGTGCCAGTACTCCCCAGGCCGGAAACACCATATATTTT.

The chain is built from TRBV9 and TRBJ2-3; D remains ambiguous. The CDR3 contains 11 residues. Germline V lookup: CDR1 SGDLS, CDR2 YYNGEE. V lost 2 bases and J 5 bases, leaving 3 bases between the germline ends. This CDR3 reads CASSVEDTQYF. DNA of the CDR3: TGTGCCAGCAGCGTGGAAGATACGCAGTATTTT.

The J gene is TRBJ1-4, the V gene TRBV6-1, with a possible D match to TRBD1 (6 bases). The CDR3 extends over 17 amino acids. V was clipped by 3 bases and J by 4 bases, with 18 bases between them. Germline V gene lookup returns CDR1 MNHNS and CDR2 SASEGT. CDR3 nucleotides: TGTGCCAGCAGTGACCTGGCGAGGGGACATAGTAATGAAAAACTGTTTTTT. Translation gives CASSDLARGHSNEKLFF.

This clone was detected only a few times. The V call is TRBV27, the J call TRBJ2-2, with 10 bases that match TRBD2. Germline V gene lookup returns CDR1 MNHEY and CDR2 SMNVEV (reference sequence). This CDR3 has 15 residues. V trimming: 7 bases; J trimming: 7 bases; junction bases outside the gene matches: 9. CDR3 sequence (DNA): TGTGCCAGCATGCGCCTAGCGGGAGCGGTCGGGGAGCTGTTTTTT. Amino acid sequence: CASMRLAGAVGELFF.

The chain is built from TRBV30 and TRBJ1-6; no clear D. The CDR3 has 13 residues. In germline, CDR1 is GTSNPN, CDR2 SVGIG (reference sequence). The V end was cut by 3 bases, the J end by 7 bases, with 10 bases between. CDR3 sequence (DNA): TGTGCCTGGAGGGACCTTAACAATTCACCCCTCCACTTT. Translating gives CAWRDLNNSPLHF.

This clone has only one observation. The chain carries TRBV19 and TRBJ2-2; TRBD1 matches at 9 bases. CDR3 length equals 14 residues. The trim removed 6 bases at V and 6 bases at J, leaving 5 bases unmatched. Germline V gene data show CDR1 as LNHDA and CDR2 as SQIVND (reference sequence). The CDR3 reads CASSQQGASGELFF. The CDR3 bases are TGTGCCAGTAGCCAACAGGGGGCATCCGGGGAGCTGTTTTTT.

The V gene is TRBV5-4, the J gene TRBJ2-2; D is undetermined. V lost 3 bases and J 5 bases, leaving 14 bases between the germline ends. The CDR3 consists of 15 residues. Germline CDR1 and CDR2: SGHNT and YYREEE (reference sequence). CDR3 sequence reads: CASSSSRQRTGELFF. In DNA form, the CDR3 reads TGTGCCAGCAGCTCAAGTAGGCAGAGGACCGGGGAGCTGTTTTTT.

The chain has TRBV3-1 (or the pseudogene TRBV3-2) and TRBJ1-3; D not resolved. This CDR3 is 14 amino acids long. The germline V gene encodes CDR1 LGHDT and CDR2 YNNKEL (reference sequence). V was cut by 0 bases and J by 4 bases, with 7 bases left in between. The CDR3 loop reads CASSQDPSGNTIYF. The CDR3 DNA follows: TGTGCCAGCAGCCAAGATCCGTCGGGAAACACCATATATTTT.

The chain recombines TRBV19 with TRBJ2-2; tentative D call: TRBD2 (5 bases). The CDR3 spans 11 residues. Germline V gene lookup returns CDR1 LNHDA and CDR2 SQIVND (reference sequence). Written as DNA, the CDR3 is TGTGGTGCGGGCAACACCGGGGAGCTGTTTTTT. Amino acids: CGAGNTGELFF. Full variable domain (rest looked up from reference TRBV19 and TRBJ2-2): DGGITQSPKYLFRKEGQNVTLSCEQNLNHDAMYWYRQDPGQGLRLIYYSQIVNDFQKGDIAEGYSVSREKKESFPLTVTSAQKNPTAFYLCGAGNTGELFFGEGSRLTVL.

The chain employs TRBV11-3 and TRBJ1-1; D is unclear. Germline CDR1 and CDR2: SGHNT and YENEEA. The CDR3 length is 14 residues. V was trimmed by 4 bases and J by 0 bases, leaving 9 bases between them. CDR3 DNA sequence: TGTGCCAGCAGCTCTTCGGGATTGAACACTGAAGCTTTCTTT. It is translated as CASSSSGLNTEAFF.

This clone was recorded a few times. V and J are TRBV6-6 and TRBJ1-1, with a weak D call TRBD1 (6 bases). The CDR3 extends over 15 amino acids. CDR1 and CDR2 (germline): MNHNY, SVGAGI (reference sequence). The ends were cut back, 7 bases at V and 2 bases at J, with 17 bases in the middle. DNA of the CDR3: TGTGCCAGCATCGAAACAGGGTTCGCCAACACTGAAGCTTTCTTT. Translating it yields CASIETGFANTEAFF.

This chain uses TRBV19 with TRBJ2-7; TRBD1 aligns across 8 bases. CDR1 LNHDA and CDR2 SQIVND come from the germline V gene (reference sequence). This CDR3 comprises 18 residues. V was clipped by 6 bases and J by 3 bases; unmatched bases: 19. For the CDR3, the DNA is TGTGCCAGTAGACCGAGGAGGGGACAGGCATCTGCCGGCTACGAGCAGTACTTC. Translated: CASRPRRGQASAGYEQYF.

The CDR3 loop reads CASSLLAVSYNEQFF. The DNA of the CDR3 is TGTGCCAGCAGCTTACTAGCGGTCTCCTACAATGAGCAGTTCTTC. The chain links TRBV7-9 to TRBJ2-1, with 7 nucleotides matching TRBD2. CDR1 and CDR2 from the germline V gene are SEHNR and FQNEAQ (reference sequence). The CDR3 runs 15 residues. V trimming: 2 bases; J trimming: 0 bases; junction bases outside the gene matches: 1.

This chain connects TRBV6-5 to TRBJ2-3; TRBD2 matches 11 bases. The CDR3 is 16 amino acids. In germline, CDR1 is MNHEY, CDR2 SVGAGI. V trimming: 0 bases; J trimming: 4 bases; junction bases outside the gene matches: 3. CDR3 in amino acids: CASSYSTSGSSDTQYF. The CDR3 DNA follows: TGTGCCAGCAGTTACTCCACTAGCGGGAGCTCAGATACGCAGTATTTT.

This clone appeared once. The gene calls are TRBV7-8 and TRBJ1-6; D gene uncertain. Trimming cost V 1 base and J 10 bases, with 17 bases left between them. This CDR3 comprises 16 residues. Germline V gene sequence: CDR1 SGHVS, CDR2 FQNEAQ. The CDR3, as DNA: TGTGCCAGCAGCTTAGGAGTGAGGACGGTAGGATCACCCCTCCACTTT. Translated, it gives CASSLGVRTVGSPLHF.